One sample yielded the 28 T cell receptor beta chains listed below, sequenced in a study of cytomegalovirus exposure and HLA in healthy donors. PCR amplification relied on 60 Vbeta primers (plus 13 Jbeta primers). Data came from immunoSEQ multiplex PCR; TCRdb stores just in-frame clones and leaves some out. Of approximately 110,000 clones in the sample, 69% were seen once. Material: PBMCs. These receptors all stem from a woman in her 70s in good health and CMV-seropositive.

This chain joins TRBV7-8 and TRBJ1-2; 7 bases are shared with TRBD1. V lost 1 base, J lost 3 bases, and 5 bases stayed unmatched. CDR3 length: 15 amino acids. Per germline, CDR1 SGHVS and CDR2 FQNEAQ. The CDR3 protein is CASSLGPTGDYGYTF. The CDR3 DNA reads as TGTGCCAGCAGCTTAGGGCCCACAGGGGACTATGGCTACACCTTC.

This chain links TRBV7-3 with TRBJ2-3; D unclear. With 4 bases removed from V and 4 bases from J, the gap between germline ends came to 6 bases. The CDR3 is 12 amino acids. The germline CDR1 and CDR2 sequences are SGHTA and FQGTGA. CDR3 protein: CASSSSADTQYF. CDR3 nucleotide sequence: TGTGCCAGCAGCTCGAGTGCAGATACGCAGTATTTT.

This clone was observed a handful of times. The rearrangement uses TRBV19 and TRBJ1-5; no reliable D call. In germline, CDR1 is LNHDA, CDR2 SQIVND (reference sequence). The CDR3 contains 12 residues. V dropped 3 bases and J dropped 7 bases, with 7 bases sitting between them. CDR3 residues: CASSMGEQPQHF. DNA for the CDR3: TGTGCCAGTAGTATGGGCGAACAGCCCCAGCATTTT.

CDR3 protein: CASSVIWTGTNTEAFF. The CDR3 DNA follows: TGTGCCAGCAGCGTCATTTGGACAGGTACGAACACTGAAGCTTTCTTT. The V and J genes are TRBV7-2 and TRBJ1-1, with 7 bases matching TRBD1. Germline CDR1 SGHTA, CDR2 FQGNSA. With 5 bases clipped from V and 1 base from J, the junction kept 10 bases outside the gene matches. The CDR3 totals 16 residues.

This CDR3 is CASSEWWSDYGYTF. The CDR3 region has the DNA TGTGCCAGCAGTGAATGGTGGTCAGACTATGGCTACACCTTC. This chain uses TRBV2 with TRBJ1-2; no clear D gene. The CDR3 has 14 amino acids. V was trimmed by 2 bases and J by 3 bases, leaving 10 bases between them. Germline-derived CDR1 and CDR2 are SNHLY and FYNNEI.

The gene calls are TRBV6-5 and TRBJ2-4, with D perhaps matching TRBD2 (5 bases). Germline V gene data show CDR1 as MNHEY and CDR2 as SVGAGI. This CDR3 is 14 amino acids long. Trimming left V 6 bases short and J 1 base short, with 10 bases between. CDR3 in amino acids: CASRLGGAKNIQYF. For the CDR3, the DNA is TGTGCCAGCAGGTTAGGCGGGGCCAAAAACATTCAGTACTTC.

The rearrangement links TRBV10-3 to TRBJ2-7; D is possibly TRBD1 (5 bases). Germline CDR1 is ENHRY and CDR2 is SYGVKD. V dropped 0 bases and J dropped 5 bases, with 8 bases sitting between them. The CDR3 contains 13 residues. The CDR3 DNA reads TGTGCCATCAGTGAGTCAGGGGTTAACGAGCAGTACTTC. Its translation: CAISESGVNEQYF.

The J gene is TRBJ1-1, the V gene TRBV30, with D unresolved. V was pared by 4 bases and J by 0 bases, with 15 bases between. CDR1 is GTSNPN, CDR2 SVGIG, per germline (reference sequence). The CDR3 contains 15 residues. The CDR3 bases are TGTGCCTGGACGTTACAAGTGGGCTTGAACACTGAAGCTTTCTTT. Protein sequence: CAWTLQVGLNTEAFF. Looking up the rest from reference TRBV30 and TRBJ1-1 gives the full variable domain: SQTIHQWPATLVQPVGSPLSLECTVEGTSNPNLYWYRQAAGRGLQLLFYSVGIGQISSEVPQNLSASRPQDRQFILSSKKLLLSDSGFYLCAWTLQVGLNTEAFFGQGTRLTVV.

The chain links TRBV18 to TRBJ2-5; D possibly corresponds to TRBD1 (6 bases). V lost 1 base and J 1 base, leaving 10 bases between the germline ends. Germline V lookup: CDR1 KGHSH, CDR2 LQKENI. The length of the CDR3 is 15 residues. The CDR3 DNA sequence: TGTGCCAGCTCACCACTGACAGGAGCCCAAGAGACCCAGTACTTC. It is translated as CASSPLTGAQETQYF.

V usage is TRBV10-1 and J usage is TRBJ2-1; a possible D gene is TRBD2 (5 bases). Trimming took off 0 bases at V and 2 bases at J, with 11 bases between the two ends. The CDR3 consists of 16 residues. CDR1 and CDR2 (germline): WNHNN, SYGVQD (reference sequence). In DNA form, the CDR3 reads TGCGCCAGCAGTGAGTCAATAGCGATCCCCTACAATGAGCAGTTCTTC. The encoded protein is CASSESIAIPYNEQFF.

This chain uses TRBV29-1 with TRBJ2-7; 7 nucleotides agree with TRBD1. J gave up 6 bases and V 7 bases, and 15 bases lay outside the gene matches. Per the germline V gene, CDR1 is SQVTM and CDR2 is ANQGSEA. There are 14 residues in the CDR3. Here the CDR3 DNA reads TGCAGCGCAAAGGGCTCCTTATCAGGGGGCGAGCAGTACTTC. The encoded protein is CSAKGSLSGGEQYF.

This clone was detected a few times. The V call is TRBV2, the J call TRBJ1-2; 7 bases are shared with TRBD1. From germline, CDR1 is SNHLY and CDR2 FYNNEI. The CDR3 loop spans 15 amino acids. Losses at the gene ends were 6 bases for V and 3 bases for J; bases not matched to a gene: 10. The CDR3 sequence: CASRNPLTGYYGYTF. The CDR3 DNA follows: TGTGCCAGCAGGAACCCTCTGACAGGGTACTATGGCTACACCTTC.

The chain is built from TRBV6-1 and TRBJ2-5, with D tentatively TRBD2 (7 bases). Trimming shortened V by 8 bases and J by 5 bases, and 15 bases separated the two germline ends. Germline V lookup: CDR1 MNHNS, CDR2 SASEGT. The CDR3 contains 13 residues. The CDR3 sequence is CASGLGGRETQYF. CDR3 nucleotide sequence: TGTGCCAGCGGTCTCGGGGGGCGTGAGACCCAGTACTTC.

V gene TRBV13 combines with J gene TRBJ1-1; perhaps TRBD1 as D (5 bases). CDR1 is PRHDT and CDR2 is FYEKMQ in the germline V gene (reference sequence). Trimming cost V 0 bases and J 1 base, with 6 bases left between them. The CDR3 consists of 14 residues. DNA of the CDR3: TGTGCCAGCAGCTTAGGCCAGGGGAACACTGAAGCTTTCTTT. It specifies CASSLGQGNTEAFF. Based on the CDR3 plus reference TRBV13 and TRBJ1-1, the full variable domain is AAGVIQSPRHLIKEKRETATLKCYPIPRHDTVYWYQQGPGQDPQFLISFYEKMQSDKGSIPDRFSAQQFSDYHSELNMSSLELGDSALYFCASSLGQGNTEAFFGQGTRLTVV.

The V and J genes are TRBV4-3 and TRBJ1-5, with D possibly TRBD1 on 5 matching bases. Trimming pared 5 bases from V and 7 bases from J, leaving 21 bases between. Germline V CDR1 and CDR2: LGHNA, YSLEER. This CDR3 has 16 amino acids. The DNA of the CDR3 is TGCGCCAGCAGCAGAACCCACAGCGGTGGGGGGCAGCCCCAGCATTTT. Its translation is CASSRTHSGGGQPQHF.

V and J are TRBV6-5 and TRBJ1-5; TRBD1 matches at 11 bases. The CDR3 has 15 amino acids. Germline CDR1 MNHEY, CDR2 SVGAGI. Trimming removed 6 bases from V and 6 bases from J; junction bases left unmatched: 7. DNA for the CDR3: TGTGCCAGCAGGCCGGGGACAGGGGGTACTCAGCCCCAGCATTTT. This gives the protein CASRPGTGGTQPQHF.

The chain uses TRBV6-5 and TRBJ1-2; 7 bases align to TRBD1. Germline CDR1 MNHEY, CDR2 SVGAGI. V lost 7 bases to trimming and J lost 0 bases; unmatched junction nucleotides: 8. The CDR3 runs 15 residues. The CDR3 loop is CASTTSRGPNYGYTF. For the CDR3, the DNA is TGTGCCAGCACCACCTCAAGGGGGCCTAACTATGGCTACACCTTC.

V usage is TRBV15 and J usage is TRBJ2-3; tentative D call: TRBD2 (6 bases). Trimming removed 4 bases from V and 0 bases from J, with 17 bases in between. This CDR3 is built from 17 residues. Per the germline V gene, CDR1 is LNHNV and CDR2 is YYDKDF (reference sequence). The CDR3 region is CATSKTGTETSTDTQYF. The CDR3 DNA reads as TGTGCCACCAGCAAAACCGGGACTGAGACGAGCACAGATACGCAGTATTTT.

The chain has TRBV2 and TRBJ2-5; 7 nucleotides align to TRBD2. The CDR3 length is 14 residues. J gave up 1 base and V 7 bases, and 6 bases lay outside the gene matches. CDR1 SNHLY and CDR2 FYNNEI come from the germline V gene. The CDR3 DNA reads as TGTGCCAGCACGGGGGGACGGCTCCAAGAGACCCAGTACTTC. Translation: CASTGGRLQETQYF.

The chain uses TRBV7-2 and TRBJ1-6; TRBD1 matches at 10 bases. V was clipped by 5 bases and J by 10 bases; unmatched bases: 8. The CDR3 extends over 15 amino acids. Germline loops: CDR1 SGHTA, CDR2 FQGNSA. The chain's CDR3 is CASSPWDRGGSPLHF. The DNA of the CDR3 is TGTGCCAGCAGCCCCTGGGACAGGGGAGGCTCACCCCTCCACTTT.

This clone was seen a few times. This rearrangement joins TRBV5-1 to TRBJ1-3; D possibly corresponds to TRBD1 (5 bases). V was cut by 2 bases and J by 2 bases, with 14 bases left in between. Germline V gene sequence: CDR1 SGHRS, CDR2 YFSETQ. CDR3 size: 16 residues. CDR3 sequence: CASSLLGGTTGNTIYF. The CDR3 DNA sequence: TGCGCCAGCAGCTTACTGGGAGGGACGACTGGAAACACCATATATTTT.

V gene TRBV20-1 combines with J gene TRBJ2-5, with D perhaps matching TRBD1 (6 bases). This CDR3 contains 11 residues. CDR1 and CDR2 from the germline V gene are DFQATT and SNEGSKA (reference sequence). The V end lost 6 bases, the J end lost 4 bases, and 9 bases lay between the germline ends. The CDR3 here is CSAGTLETQYF. The DNA of the CDR3 is TGCAGTGCGGGGACACTAGAGACCCAGTACTTC.

This clone was seen a few times. The chain joins TRBV19 to TRBJ2-5; 13 bases fit TRBD2. The trim removed 6 bases at V and 4 bases at J, leaving 5 bases unmatched. Looked up from germline, CDR1 is LNHDA and CDR2 is SQIVND (reference sequence). CDR3 length: 15 amino acids. This CDR3 is CASSLLAGGPETQYF. CDR3 DNA sequence: TGTGCCAGTAGCTTACTAGCGGGGGGGCCAGAGACCCAGTACTTC.

This clone has a single count. The chain joins TRBV7-6 to TRBJ2-2, with TRBD2 matching over 8 bases. The CDR3 covers 15 residues. V lost 8 bases, J lost 6 bases, and 11 bases stayed unmatched. From germline, CDR1 is SGHVS and CDR2 FNYEAQ. CDR3 protein: CASHHAGGLPGELFF. The CDR3, as DNA: TGTGCCAGCCACCATGCGGGGGGCCTGCCCGGGGAGCTGTTTTTT. Looking up the rest from reference TRBV7-6 and TRBJ2-2 gives the full variable domain: GAGVSQSPRYKVTKRGQDVALRCDPISGHVSLYWYRQALGQGPEFLTYFNYEAQQDKSGLPNDRFSAERPEGSISTLTIQRTEQRDSAMYRCASHHAGGLPGELFFGEGSRLTVL.

The chain couples TRBV29-1 to TRBJ2-3; a weak D match, TRBD2 (5 bases). CDR3 length: 13 residues. Germline CDR1 and CDR2: SQVTM and ANQGSEA. V lost 7 bases, J lost 1 base, and 12 bases lay in between. The CDR3 region is CSAAIGGTDTQYF. CDR3 in DNA: TGCAGCGCAGCAATCGGGGGCACAGATACGCAGTATTTT.

The chain combines TRBV18 with TRBJ1-2; 9 nucleotides align to TRBD1. V dropped 6 bases and J dropped 8; count of bases not matched to a gene: 13. The CDR3 spans 15 residues. Germline loops: CDR1 KGHSH, CDR2 LQKENI. The CDR3 bases are TGTGCCAGCTCTACCAACTTACAGGGGGCTCAGGGCTACACCTTC. Amino acids: CASSTNLQGAQGYTF.

As regards this clone: Additional DNA sequences in this sample encode the identical CDR3. The DNA of the CDR3 is TGTGCCTGGAGGAGCAGGGACTCCTATAATTCACCCCTCCACTTT. Translation gives CAWRSRDSYNSPLHF. This sequence joins TRBV30 and TRBJ1-6; D is perhaps TRBD1 (5 bases). This CDR3 contains 15 residues. The germline V and J ends were trimmed by 3 bases and 0 bases, with 9 bases remaining between them. Germline V gene lookup returns CDR1 GTSNPN and CDR2 SVGIG (reference sequence).

The chain couples TRBV6-5 to TRBJ2-7; D might be TRBD1 (6 bases). The V gene lost 6 bases and the J gene lost 7 bases, with 19 bases spanning the gap. CDR1 and CDR2 (germline): MNHEY, SVGAGI. The CDR3 consists of 14 residues. DNA of the CDR3: TGTGCCAGCAGCCTTAAACAGGGTGTAAGTGAGCAGTACTTC. Its protein is CASSLKQGVSEQYF.